The source of this TCR beta chain is a study of PD-1 blockade in classical Hodgkin lymphoma. Regarding the study as a whole: At C4D1, TCR diversity had climbed significantly for CD4+ cells, though not for CD8+ cells.

Concerning this clone: Its specificity is not known.

This table comes from immunoSEQ multiplex PCR, and its TCRdb copy is limited to in-frame clones, with some not included. The repertoire holds about 41,000 clones, with over 60% as singletons. Every single patient, without exception, relapsed after autologous stem cell transplantation, and brentuximab vedotin exposure varied. The CDR3 spans 14 residues. CDR1 and CDR2 from the germline V gene are SGHKS and YYEKEE (reference sequence). The germline V and J ends were trimmed by 2 bases and 10 bases, with 15 bases remaining between them. The chain uses TRBV5-5 and TRBJ1-4, with D possibly being TRBD1 (5 bases). The source material was peripheral blood mononuclear cells (PBMCs), sampled at baseline. The source of this sequence is a human donor with classical Hodgkin lymphoma. The CDR3 nucleotides read TGTGCCAGCAGCTTTAGGGGCGACAGAGGAAAACTGTTTTTT. This encodes CASSFRGDRGKLFF.